Following are 9 T cell receptor beta chains from one sample sequenced in a study of early T cells in non-severe SARS-CoV-2 infection. TCRdb itself ran the 5' RACE reads through MiXCR, one entry per CDR3 protein. The table shows tens of thousands of distinct CDR3 sequences, with 9.5% to 15% occurring only once. Sequences were derived from whole blood, sampled at baseline. The receptor set was obtained from an adult who was a healthcare worker with PCR-confirmed SARS-CoV-2 infection or an uninfected control (not recorded which).

The V call is TRBV9, the J call TRBJ1-3, with D possibly matching TRBD1 (5 bases). The CDR3 spans 15 residues. The ends were cut back, 0 bases at V and 2 bases at J, with 9 bases in the middle. The germline gives CDR1 SGDLS, CDR2 YYNGEE. CDR3 nucleotides: TGTGCCAGCAGCGTAGGAGACAGAACTGGAAACACCATATATTTT. Translation gives CASSVGDRTGNTIYF. Complete variable domain (other parts from reference TRBV9 and TRBJ1-3): DSGVTQTPKHLITATGQRVTLRCSPRSGDLSVYWYQQSLDQGLQFLIQYYNGEERAKGNILERFSAQQFPDLHSELNLSSLELGDSALYFCASSVGDRTGNTIYFGEGSWLTVV.

V and J are TRBV15 and TRBJ1-1; perhaps TRBD1 as D (5 bases). This CDR3 is built from 14 residues. V lost 5 bases and J lost 5, with 15 bases in between. CDR1 is LNHNV, CDR2 YYDKDF, per germline (reference sequence). The CDR3 nucleotides are TGTGCCACCAGCTTGGGCCGGGGCCGGACTGAAGCTTTCTTT. It specifies CATSLGRGRTEAFF.

This clonotype turned up a few times. The chain combines TRBV6-2 or TRBV6-3 with TRBJ1-2, with D perhaps TRBD1 (5 bases). Germline V gene lookup returns CDR1 MNHEY and CDR2 SVGEGT. This CDR3 contains 15 residues. V gave up 2 bases and J gave up 2 bases, with 12 bases separating them. The CDR3 DNA sequence: TGTGCCAGCAGTTACCAAAGGGGACTCAACTATGGCTACACCTTC. Translation: CASSYQRGLNYGYTF.

J is TRBJ2-1 and V is TRBV12-3 or TRBV12-4; D remains unclear. With 6 bases removed from V and 6 bases from J, the gap between germline ends came to 9 bases. CDR3 length: 12 amino acids. This chain's CDR3 is CASRSPSNEQFF. CDR3 DNA: TGTGCCAGCAGGAGCCCTAGCAATGAGCAGTTCTTC.

This rearrangement joins TRBV6-2 or TRBV6-3 to TRBJ2-7; D is possibly TRBD1 (6 bases). Per germline, CDR1 MNHEY and CDR2 SVGEGT. This CDR3 is built from 15 residues. V was cut by 2 bases and J by 4 bases, with 15 bases left in between. For the CDR3, the DNA is TGTGCCAGCAGTTACAGCCCAGGGGCTGTGTACGAGCAGTACTTC. It encodes CASSYSPGAVYEQYF.

This clonotype was observed many times. The chain has TRBV28 and TRBJ1-2; tentative D call: TRBD1 (6 bases). Germline V CDR1 and CDR2: MDHEN, SYDVKM. V was clipped by 1 base and J by 5 bases, with 14 bases between them. This CDR3 spans 15 amino acids. This chain's CDR3 is CASSLSAGGLYGYTF. DNA for the CDR3: TGTGCCAGCAGTTTATCGGCGGGGGGCCTGTATGGCTACACCTTC.

This chain connects TRBV4-1 to TRBJ2-3; tentatively, D is TRBD2 (6 bases). This CDR3 is 15 amino acids long. CDR1 and CDR2 from the germline V gene are MGHRA and YSYEKL. V was cut by 4 bases and J by 7 bases, with 18 bases left in between. This CDR3 reads CASSRGETIGYTQYF. The DNA of the CDR3 is TGCGCCAGCAGCCGGGGGGAGACAATCGGGTATACGCAGTATTTT.

The rearrangement links TRBV5-1 to TRBJ2-2; D uncertain. The CDR3 length is 15 residues. CDR1 is SGHRS, CDR2 YFSETQ, per germline. V shed 0 bases and J shed 0 bases, with 6 bases lying between them. In DNA, the CDR3 is TGCGCCAGCAGCTTGGGTAACACGAACACCGGGGAGCTGTTTTTT. It encodes CASSLGNTNTGELFF. Full variable domain (remainder filled in from reference TRBV5-1 and TRBJ2-2): KAGVTQTPRYLIKTRGQQVTLSCSPISGHRSVSWYQQTPGQGLQFLFEYFSETQRNKGNFPGRFSGRQFSNSRSEMNVSTLELGDSALYLCASSLGNTNTGELFFGEGSRLTVL.

A few counts support this clonotype. The rearrangement uses TRBV29-1 and TRBJ1-2; D gene uncertain. Germline CDR1 SQVTM, CDR2 ANQGSEA. The CDR3 covers 11 residues. V lost 7 bases and J lost 2, with 8 bases in between. DNA of the CDR3: TGCAGCGCCGGGATCAACTATGGCTACACCTTC. This gives the protein CSAGINYGYTF.